These 20 T cell receptor beta chains came from one sample sequenced in a study of shared clonotypes between healthy human individuals. The data were produced by immunoSEQ multiplex PCR, yet TCRdb's version contains in-frame clones alone and is incomplete. The table has around 1 million clones, roughly 72% seen once. Sequenced: memory CD4+ T cells sorted from blood. As to subset: CD45RA-negative fraction. These receptor sequences come from a man in his late teens or twenties in good health.

This clone was seen a few times. This chain joins TRBV7-6 and TRBJ1-5; no clear D gene. Looked up from germline, CDR1 is SGHVS and CDR2 is FNYEAQ. The CDR3 covers 13 residues. V was trimmed by 5 bases and J by 6 bases, leaving 11 bases between them. The chain's CDR3 is CASSPDYTQPQHF. The CDR3 DNA follows: TGTGCCAGCAGCCCCGACTACACTCAGCCCCAGCATTTT.

This clone was counted once. The J gene is TRBJ2-2, the V gene TRBV7-9; perhaps TRBD1 as D (6 bases). This CDR3 region has 13 residues. Germline values: CDR1 SEHNR, CDR2 FQNEAQ (reference sequence). The V end lost 5 bases, the J end lost 8 bases, and 12 bases lay between the germline ends. The CDR3 bases are TGTGCCAGCAGCCCACAGGGCGCGGGGGAGCTGTTTTTT. Translating it yields CASSPQGAGELFF.

This chain joins TRBV5-6 and TRBJ2-1; 7 bases align to TRBD2. Germline CDR1 and CDR2: SGHDT and YYEEEE. V dropped 4 bases and J dropped 2; count of bases not matched to a gene: 6. The CDR3 loop spans 15 amino acids. CDR3 protein: CASSRSSGTYNEQFF. DNA for the CDR3: TGTGCCAGCAGCCGGTCTAGCGGCACCTACAATGAGCAGTTCTTC.

To note about this clone: Additional DNA sequences in this sample encode the identical CDR3. Here the CDR3 DNA reads TGTGCCAGCAGTTTGGGGGGTTATGGCTACACCTTC. This encodes CASSLGGYGYTF. J is TRBJ1-2 and V is TRBV28, with D perhaps matching TRBD1 (5 bases). Germline V gene data show CDR1 as MDHEN and CDR2 as SYDVKM. V lost 3 bases and J lost 5, with 7 bases in between. The CDR3 runs 12 residues.

This chain uses TRBV30 with TRBJ1-2; D may be TRBD1 (5 bases). Germline V gene sequence: CDR1 GTSNPN, CDR2 SVGIG (reference sequence). V dropped 4 bases and J dropped 7 bases, with 13 bases sitting between them. This CDR3 is 12 amino acids long. The CDR3 DNA is TGTGCCTGGACAGGGAGTTTAGGTGGCTACACCTTC. Translated: CAWTGSLGGYTF. Looking up the rest from reference TRBV30 and TRBJ1-2 gives the full variable domain: SQTIHQWPATLVQPVGSPLSLECTVEGTSNPNLYWYRQAAGRGLQLLFYSVGIGQISSEVPQNLSASRPQDRQFILSSKKLLLSDSGFYLCAWTGSLGGYTFGSGTRLTVV.

This clone came up many times. The V call is TRBV27, the J call TRBJ2-2; D is unclear. Between the trimmed V and J ends, which lost 0 bases and 4 bases, there was a span of 15 bases. This CDR3 is built from 17 residues. Germline CDR1 MNHEY, CDR2 SMNVEV (reference sequence). The CDR3: CASSLSAWAVGTGELFF. The CDR3, as DNA: TGTGCCAGCAGTTTATCGGCCTGGGCGGTGGGCACCGGGGAGCTGTTTTTT.

This clone was counted a few times. The chain joins TRBV7-2 to TRBJ1-4, with D maybe TRBD1 (5 bases). V was shortened by 2 bases and J by 8 bases, with 15 bases between the two germline ends. The germline V gene has CDR1 SGHTA and CDR2 FQGNSA. CDR3 length equals 15 residues. CDR3 amino acids: CASSLSGVKGEKLFF. The CDR3 region has the DNA TGTGCCAGCAGCTTATCGGGGGTTAAGGGGGAAAAACTGTTTTTT.

The V and J genes are TRBV5-8 and TRBJ1-4; TRBD1 is a possible D gene (5 bases). The V gene lost 4 bases and the J gene lost 8 bases, with 21 bases spanning the gap. CDR3 length: 16 residues. From germline, CDR1 is SGHTS and CDR2 YDEGEE. The CDR3 sequence is CASSPTEPGRREKLFF. DNA of the CDR3: TGTGCCAGCAGCCCAACCGAACCAGGGAGGCGGGAAAAACTGTTTTTT.

The rearrangement uses TRBV27 and TRBJ2-2; D may be TRBD2 (6 bases). This CDR3 is built from 15 residues. Trimming removed 3 bases at V and 0 bases at J, with 8 bases between. Germline V gene data show CDR1 as MNHEY and CDR2 as SMNVEV (reference sequence). The CDR3 sequence is CASSLEGTNTGELFF. The CDR3 bases are TGTGCCAGCAGTTTGGAGGGGACGAACACCGGGGAGCTGTTTTTT.

This chain connects TRBV7-2 to TRBJ2-1; 10 positions match TRBD1. Unmatched junction bases numbered 9, after V lost 5 bases and J lost 5 bases. There are 16 residues in the CDR3. Germline V gene data show CDR1 as SGHTA and CDR2 as FQGNSA. CDR3: CASSRPPGQGNNEQFF. CDR3 sequence (DNA): TGTGCCAGCAGCCGACCTCCGGGACAGGGGAACAATGAGCAGTTCTTC.

This chain joins TRBV18 and TRBJ1-6; D is undetermined. Trimming shortened V by 0 bases and J by 5 bases, and 8 bases separated the two germline ends. Germline CDR1 is KGHSH and CDR2 is LQKENI. The CDR3 length is 15 residues. CDR3 bases: TGTGCCAGCTCACCACCCCATGGGGATAATTCACCCCTCCACTTT. It specifies CASSPPHGDNSPLHF.

This chain links TRBV5-1 with TRBJ2-2; perhaps TRBD2 as D (6 bases). CDR1 is SGHRS, CDR2 YFSETQ, per germline. CDR3 length equals 15 residues. Trimming shortened V by 1 base and J by 4 bases, and 11 bases separated the two germline ends. CDR3 protein: CASSLKEGFTGELFF. The CDR3 DNA is TGCGCCAGCAGCTTGAAGGAGGGGTTCACCGGGGAGCTGTTTTTT.

Many counts were recorded for this clone. This chain connects TRBV5-4 to TRBJ1-1, with 8 bases that match TRBD1. CDR3 length: 15 residues. The J segment lost 4 bases and the V segment lost 4 bases, leaving 9 bases of the junction unmatched. Germline CDR1 SGHNT, CDR2 YYREEE (reference sequence). Here the CDR3 DNA reads TGTGCCAGCAGCCAAAACACAGGGGGTCTCACTGAAGCTTTCTTT. This sequence encodes CASSQNTGGLTEAFF. Based on the CDR3 plus reference TRBV5-4 and TRBJ1-1, the full variable domain is ETGVTQSPTHLIKTRGQQVTLRCSSQSGHNTVSWYQQALGQGPQFIFQYYREEENGRGNFPPRFSGLQFPNYSSELNVNALELDDSALYLCASSQNTGGLTEAFFGQGTRLTVV.

This clone was recorded at least ten times. V is TRBV5-1 and J is TRBJ2-3, with 9 nucleotides matching TRBD2. CDR3 size: 15 residues. V trimming: 0 bases; J trimming: 6 bases; junction bases outside the gene matches: 5. Germline CDR1 is SGHRS and CDR2 is YFSETQ. This CDR3 reads CASSLASGASDTQYF. DNA for the CDR3: TGCGCCAGCAGCTTGGCTAGCGGGGCCTCGGATACGCAGTATTTT.

This clone came up once. This chain links TRBV5-6 with TRBJ2-7; no definite D call. Germline-derived CDR1 and CDR2 are SGHDT and YYEEEE. The CDR3 has 13 amino acids. V was clipped by 4 bases and J by 2 bases, with 10 bases between them. The CDR3 region is CASSPPGPYEQYF. DNA of the CDR3: TGTGCCAGCAGCCCCCCCGGACCCTACGAGCAGTACTTC. The complete variable domain, with remaining parts taken from reference TRBV5-6 and TRBJ2-7, reads DAGVTQSPTHLIKTRGQQVTLRCSPKSGHDTVSWYQQALGQGPQFIFQYYEEEERQRGNFPDRFSGHQFPNYSSELNVNALLLGDSALYLCASSPPGPYEQYFGPGTRLTVT.

This sequence joins TRBV4-1 and TRBJ2-7; D remains unclear. Germline-derived CDR1 and CDR2 are MGHRA and YSYEKL. This CDR3 spans 18 amino acids. Trimming removed 1 base from V and 3 bases from J, with 22 bases in between. CDR3 residues: CASSQGLLGRKLSYEQYF. CDR3 coding DNA: TGCGCCAGCAGCCAAGGCTTACTCGGCAGGAAACTTAGCTACGAGCAGTACTTC.

The gene calls are TRBV7-9 and TRBJ1-1; 7 bases match TRBD1. The trim removed 2 bases at V and 0 bases at J, leaving 15 bases unmatched. This CDR3 has 19 residues. Germline lookup yields CDR1 SEHNR and CDR2 FQNEAQ (reference sequence). The CDR3 nucleotides read TGTGCCAGCAGCTTATCCCCTCTCAGGGGACAGTTAATGAACACTGAAGCTTTCTTT. Residues: CASSLSPLRGQLMNTEAFF.

The V gene is TRBV19, the J gene TRBJ1-1; 8 nucleotides agree with TRBD1. Germline trimming cut 7 bases from V and 5 bases from J; bases unmatched to any gene: 9. Germline CDR1 is LNHDA and CDR2 is SQIVND (reference sequence). CDR3 length: 14 amino acids. The CDR3 sequence is CASIMTGEGTEAFF. The CDR3 nucleotides read TGTGCCAGTATTATGACAGGGGAGGGGACTGAAGCTTTCTTT.

The chain joins TRBV7-9 to TRBJ2-1; 10 bases are shared with TRBD1. This CDR3 comprises 14 residues. CDR1 is SEHNR and CDR2 is FQNEAQ in the germline V gene (reference sequence). V was pared by 5 bases and J by 9 bases, with 7 bases of the junction left unmatched. The CDR3 sequence is CASSQRQGAREQFF. In DNA form, the CDR3 reads TGTGCCAGCAGCCAAAGACAGGGGGCGCGTGAGCAGTTCTTC. The whole variable domain, filled in from reference TRBV7-9 and TRBJ2-1, reads DTGVSQNPRHKITKRGQNVTFRCDPISEHNRLYWYRQTLGQGPEFLTYFQNEAQLEKSRLLSDRFSAERPKGSFSTLEIQRTEQGDSAMYLCASSQRQGAREQFFGPGTRLTVL.

This clone was counted a single time. The CDR3 DNA reads as TGTGCCAGCACCCCGACTTATGAGCAGTTCTTC. This sequence encodes CASTPTYEQFF. J is TRBJ2-1 and V is TRBV7-9; no clear D. The CDR3 runs to 11 residues. CDR1 is SEHNR and CDR2 is FQNEAQ in the germline V gene (reference sequence). Trimming took 7 bases from V and 8 from J, leaving 9 bases between them.